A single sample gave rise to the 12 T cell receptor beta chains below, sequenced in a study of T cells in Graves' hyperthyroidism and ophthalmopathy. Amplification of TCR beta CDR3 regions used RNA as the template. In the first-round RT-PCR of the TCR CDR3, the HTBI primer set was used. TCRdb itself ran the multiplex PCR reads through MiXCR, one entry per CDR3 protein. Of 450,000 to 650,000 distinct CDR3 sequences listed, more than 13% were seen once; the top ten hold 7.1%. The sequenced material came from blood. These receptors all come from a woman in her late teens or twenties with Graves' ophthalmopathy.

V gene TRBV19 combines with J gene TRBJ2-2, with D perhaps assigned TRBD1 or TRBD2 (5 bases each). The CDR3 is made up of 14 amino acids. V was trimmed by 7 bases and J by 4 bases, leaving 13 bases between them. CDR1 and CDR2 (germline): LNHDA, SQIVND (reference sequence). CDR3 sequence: CASTQEGFTGELFF. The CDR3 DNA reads TGTGCCAGTACCCAAGAGGGGTTCACCGGGGAGCTGTTTTTT. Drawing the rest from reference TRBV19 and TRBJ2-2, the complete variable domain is DGGITQSPKYLFRKEGQNVTLSCEQNLNHDAMYWYRQDPGQGLRLIYYSQIVNDFQKGDIAEGYSVSREKKESFPLTVTSAQKNPTAFYLCASTQEGFTGELFFGEGSRLTVL.

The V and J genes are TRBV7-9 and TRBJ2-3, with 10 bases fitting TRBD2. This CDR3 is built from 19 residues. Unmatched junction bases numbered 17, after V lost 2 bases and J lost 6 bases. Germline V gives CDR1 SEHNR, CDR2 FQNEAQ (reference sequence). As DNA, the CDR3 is TGTGCCAGCAGCTTACCCCTTCGGAGCGGGAGGGCCTCGATTGATACGCAGTATTTT. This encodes CASSLPLRSGRASIDTQYF.

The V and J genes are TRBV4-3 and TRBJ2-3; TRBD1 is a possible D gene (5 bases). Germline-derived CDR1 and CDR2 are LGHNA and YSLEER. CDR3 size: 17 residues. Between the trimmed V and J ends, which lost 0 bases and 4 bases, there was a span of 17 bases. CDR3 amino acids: CASSQDNRRGNADTQYF. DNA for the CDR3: TGCGCCAGCAGCCAAGATAATCGAAGGGGTAATGCAGATACGCAGTATTTT.

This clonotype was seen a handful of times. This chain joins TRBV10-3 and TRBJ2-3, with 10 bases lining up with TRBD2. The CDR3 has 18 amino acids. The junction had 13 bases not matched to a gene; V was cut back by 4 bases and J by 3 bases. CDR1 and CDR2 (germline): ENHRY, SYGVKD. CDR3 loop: CAISGGLSSGRGTDTQYF. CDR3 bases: TGTGCCATCAGTGGGGGTTTATCTAGCGGGAGAGGAACAGATACGCAGTATTTT.

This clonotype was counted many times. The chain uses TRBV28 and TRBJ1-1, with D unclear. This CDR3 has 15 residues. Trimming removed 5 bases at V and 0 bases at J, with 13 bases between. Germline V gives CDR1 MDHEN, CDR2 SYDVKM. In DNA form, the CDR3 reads TGTGCCAGCAGTGCCTTAGGGAGACTGAACACTGAAGCTTTCTTT. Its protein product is CASSALGRLNTEAFF.

CDR3 residues: CASSLGVGEKLFF. CDR3 DNA sequence: TGTGCCAGCAGCTTAGGGGTCGGGGAAAAACTGTTTTTT. This chain uses TRBV7-9 with TRBJ1-4; the D is unclear. The CDR3 is 13 residues long. CDR1 is SEHNR, CDR2 FQNEAQ, per germline (reference sequence). V lost 1 base and J 8 bases, leaving 8 bases between the germline ends.

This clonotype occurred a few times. The CDR3 protein is CASSILMTGGAGEQYF. The CDR3 bases are TGTGCCAGTAGTATCCTAATGACAGGGGGCGCGGGCGAGCAGTACTTC. The genes are TRBV19 and TRBJ2-7, with 10 bases identical to TRBD1. There are 16 residues in the CDR3. Trimming at V came to 3 bases and at J to 6 bases, leaving 11 bases not matched to a gene. Per the germline V gene, CDR1 is LNHDA and CDR2 is SQIVND (reference sequence).

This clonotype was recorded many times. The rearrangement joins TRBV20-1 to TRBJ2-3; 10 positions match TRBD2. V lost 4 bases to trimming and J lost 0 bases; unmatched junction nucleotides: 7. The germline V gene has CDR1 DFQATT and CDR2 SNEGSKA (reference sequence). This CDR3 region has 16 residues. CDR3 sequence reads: CSANPMTSGSTDTQYF. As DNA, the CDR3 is TGCAGTGCTAATCCGATGACTAGCGGGAGCACAGATACGCAGTATTTT.

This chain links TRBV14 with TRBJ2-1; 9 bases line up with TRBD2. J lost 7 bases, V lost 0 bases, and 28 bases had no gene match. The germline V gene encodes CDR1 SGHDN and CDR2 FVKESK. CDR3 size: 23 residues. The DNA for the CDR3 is TGTGCCAGCAGCCAAGAAAGTTGGGATTTGTCAGGGACTAGCAGGAGGTCATGGAATGAGCAGTTCTTC. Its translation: CASSQESWDLSGTSRRSWNEQFF.

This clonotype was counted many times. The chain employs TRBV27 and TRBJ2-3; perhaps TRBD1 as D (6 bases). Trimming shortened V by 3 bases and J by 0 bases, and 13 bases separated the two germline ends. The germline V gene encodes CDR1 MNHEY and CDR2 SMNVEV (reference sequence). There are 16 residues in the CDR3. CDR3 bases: TGTGCCAGCAGTTTTGGAGTAGGACAGAGCACAGATACGCAGTATTTT. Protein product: CASSFGVGQSTDTQYF.

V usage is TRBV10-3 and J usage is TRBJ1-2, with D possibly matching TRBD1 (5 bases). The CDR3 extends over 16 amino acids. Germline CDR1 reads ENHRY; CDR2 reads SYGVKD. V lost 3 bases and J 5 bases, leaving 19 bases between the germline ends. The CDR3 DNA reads TGTGCCATCAGTGAACTACAGGAATTCGCCCTTTATGGCTACACCTTC. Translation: CAISELQEFALYGYTF.

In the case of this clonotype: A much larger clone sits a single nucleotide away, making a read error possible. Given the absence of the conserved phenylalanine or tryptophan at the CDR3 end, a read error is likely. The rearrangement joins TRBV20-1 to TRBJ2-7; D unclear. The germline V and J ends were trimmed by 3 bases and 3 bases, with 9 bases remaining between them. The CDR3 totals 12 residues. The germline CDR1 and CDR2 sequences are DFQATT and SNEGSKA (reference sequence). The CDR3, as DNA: TGCAGTGCTAGGAGTCCACTCTACGAGCAGTACCTC. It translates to CSARSPLYEQYL.